The clone carrying this T cell receptor (beta chain) was recorded a few times. Its antigen remains unknown. The J segment lost 5 bases and the V segment lost 2 bases, leaving 5 bases of the junction unmatched. The CDR3 runs to 15 residues. From germline, CDR1 is DFQATT and CDR2 SNEGSKA (reference sequence). Treatment meaning: roughly 10-day PBMC culture with coronavirus spike peptide pools or control peptides (ViraFEST assay). Pre-COVID-19 pandemic sampling (2011-2018) yielded the unexposed donor's CD4+ T cells. These data belong to a study of vaccination and CD4 T cells after COVID-19. Study at large: Stimulation used overlapping spike peptides from SARS-CoV-2, HCoV-NL63, HCoV-OC43 and HCoV-229E.

Sequencing of cultured CD4+ T cell DNA used the Oncomine TCR Beta short-read assay. TCRdb reprocessed the PCR reads via MiXCR and lists one record per CDR3 protein. Among 7,000 to 10,000 distinct CDR3 sequences listed, 40% to 60% were seen once. The source is a human donor in good health. The J gene is TRBJ2-3, the V gene TRBV20-1, with 12 bases fitting TRBD2. The sample comprised CD4+ T cells from blood, cultured in vitro. The CDR3 DNA follows: TGCAGTGCTAGAAGGACTAGCGGGGTGGGAGATACGCAGTATTTT. Translated, it gives CSARRTSGVGDTQYF.